The sequence of this TCR beta chain was determined in a study of blood T cell repertoires in COVID-19. As for the study in general: Samples representing acute and convalescent COVID-19 were sourced from the United States, Italy and Spain.

Per the germline V gene, CDR1 is SGHTA and CDR2 is FQGNSA. This CDR3 has 13 residues. The germline V and J ends were trimmed by 1 base and 7 bases, with 8 bases remaining between them. The repertoire was sequenced with immunoSEQ multiplex PCR; TCRdb's copy has only in-frame clones and lacks some. The profile shows roughly 290,000 clones, 75% to 90% of them singletons. For recovered donors of Cohort 3, there were two negative PCRs, clearance, or symptom resolution. Sequences were obtained from PBMCs or T cells enriched from blood (not recorded which). The chain employs TRBV7-2 and TRBJ1-5; D gene ambiguous. This clonotype was obtained from a woman in her twenties or thirties who had recovered from COVID-19. The CDR3 protein is CASSLGRGQPQHF. DNA of the CDR3: TGTGCCAGCAGCTTAGGGCGGGGACAGCCCCAGCATTTT.